Presented here are 21 T cell receptor beta chains from one specimen sequenced in a study of CD4+ T cells in melanoma. Only in-frame clones appear in the TCRdb table, and some are missing; sequencing was by immunoSEQ multiplex PCR. The sample has approximately 15,000 clones; less than 70% are singletons. Sequences were obtained from cells from a culture (not recorded whether cultured in vitro). These receptors all stem from a human donor with melanoma.

The V gene is TRBV5-5, the J gene TRBJ1-2, with TRBD1 matching 10 bases. This CDR3 has 14 residues. V shed 2 bases and J 7 bases; nucleotides not matched to a gene: 5. CDR1 is SGHKS, CDR2 YYEKEE, per germline (reference sequence). CDR3 nucleotide sequence: TGTGCCAGCAGCTTCGACAGGGGGCGCTCTGGCTACACCTTC. It translates to CASSFDRGRSGYTF.

The chain uses TRBV7-2 and TRBJ1-5, with D unresolved. This CDR3 comprises 15 residues. V was pared by 3 bases and J by 0 bases, with 9 bases between. Germline values: CDR1 SGHTA, CDR2 FQGNSA. CDR3: CASSFGAVSNQPQHF. CDR3 nucleotide sequence: TGTGCCAGCAGCTTCGGCGCGGTTAGCAATCAGCCCCAGCATTTT. The variable domain in full, with the rest retrieved from reference TRBV7-2 and TRBJ1-5, is GAGVSQSPSNKVTEKGKDVELRCDPISGHTALYWYRQSLGQGLEFLIYFQGNSAPDKSGLPSDRFSAERTGGSVSTLTIQRTQQEDSAVYLCASSFGAVSNQPQHFGDGTRLSIL.

The V and J genes are TRBV5-1 and TRBJ2-5; D ambiguous. There are 15 residues in the CDR3. Trimming stripped 4 bases from V and 0 bases from J, with 13 bases between. Germline-derived CDR1 and CDR2 are SGHRS and YFSETQ. This CDR3 reads CASSPSLGYQETQYF. The CDR3, as DNA: TGCGCCAGCAGCCCATCCTTGGGTTACCAAGAGACCCAGTACTTC.

The rearrangement links TRBV6-4 to TRBJ2-7, with 7 bases fitting TRBD1. Per germline, CDR1 MRHNA and CDR2 SNTAGT. CDR3 length equals 13 residues. The V and J ends lost 7 bases and 5 bases, in that order; junction bases with no gene match: 8. CDR3 amino acids: CASTSTGIHEQYF. CDR3 nucleotides: TGTGCCAGCACTTCGACAGGGATCCACGAGCAGTACTTC.

The chain carries TRBV30 and TRBJ2-7, with 8 bases that match TRBD1. The CDR3 extends over 13 amino acids. Germline V CDR1 and CDR2: GTSNPN, SVGIG (reference sequence). V lost 8 bases, J lost 4 bases, and 10 bases stayed unmatched. The CDR3 bases are TGTGCCCGCCATGGCAGGGGGCAGTACGAGCAGTACTTC. Protein sequence: CARHGRGQYEQYF.

This clone occurred once. This chain joins TRBV5-4 and TRBJ2-3; D is perhaps TRBD1 (6 bases). This CDR3 region has 19 residues. The V gene's germline CDR1 is SGHNT and CDR2 YYREEE (reference sequence). The germline V and J ends were trimmed by 4 bases and 2 bases, with 26 bases remaining between them. For the CDR3, the DNA is TGTGCCAGCAGCCCCAGACATCGACAGGCCCAAAGCCACACAGATACGCAGTATTTT. It translates to CASSPRHRQAQSHTDTQYF.

V and J are TRBV16 and TRBJ2-1; perhaps TRBD1 as D (5 bases). Germline assignment: CDR1 KGHSY and CDR2 FQNENV. This CDR3 comprises 14 residues. The V end was cut by 3 bases, the J end by 6 bases, with 12 bases between. DNA for the CDR3: TGTGCCAGCAGCCACTTGACAGCGCTCAATGAGCAGTTCTTC. Protein: CASSHLTALNEQFF. The full variable domain, in which reference TRBV16 and TRBJ2-1 provide the parts outside the CDR3, is GEEVAQTPKHLVRGEGQKAKLYCAPIKGHSYVFWYQQVLKNEFKFLISFQNENVFDETGMPKERFSAKCLPNSPCSLEIQATKLEDSAVYFCASSHLTALNEQFFGPGTRLTVL.

The chain combines TRBV5-6 with TRBJ2-7; the D gene is possibly TRBD2 (6 bases). Trimming took 8 bases from V and 0 from J, leaving 18 bases between them. This CDR3 has 15 residues. Germline assignment: CDR1 SGHDT and CDR2 YYEEEE. In DNA form, the CDR3 reads TGTGCCAGTATACTCTCCGGGAGCGGCTCCTACGAGCAGTACTTC. As protein: CASILSGSGSYEQYF.

The chain recombines TRBV6-6 with TRBJ2-3; D gene uncertain. Germline values: CDR1 MNHNY, CDR2 SVGAGI (reference sequence). V was cut by 3 bases and J by 3 bases, with 10 bases left in between. The length of the CDR3 is 14 residues. In DNA form, the CDR3 reads TGTGCCAGCAGTTATACTTTCTTAACAGATACGCAGTATTTT. Translated, it gives CASSYTFLTDTQYF.

The V call is TRBV7-3, the J call TRBJ2-1, with 10 bases matching TRBD2. V trimming: 3 bases; J trimming: 8 bases; junction bases outside the gene matches: 16. Germline CDR1 reads SGHTA; CDR2 reads FQGTGA. The CDR3 is 18 residues long. CDR3 in DNA: TGTGCCAGCAGCTTCCTCCCGGGTGTAGCGGGGGGCCCCGATGAGCAGTTCTTC. This gives the protein CASSFLPGVAGGPDEQFF.

This clone was seen only a few times. The chain is built from TRBV6-6 and TRBJ1-1, with D possibly being TRBD1 (6 bases). Germline V gene data show CDR1 as MNHNY and CDR2 as SVGAGI (reference sequence). The ends were cut back, 5 bases at V and 9 bases at J, with 19 bases in the middle. This CDR3 comprises 14 residues. This chain's CDR3 is CASSGGTSVRQAFF. The CDR3 nucleotides read TGTGCCAGCAGTGGAGGGACATCGGTTCGGCAAGCTTTCTTT.

J is TRBJ1-1 and V is TRBV2; D may be TRBD1 (5 bases). The length of the CDR3 is 12 residues. Trimming stripped 10 bases from V and 4 bases from J, with 13 bases between. Germline V gene sequence: CDR1 SNHLY, CDR2 FYNNEI. The CDR3: CATGRQITEAFF. The CDR3 DNA reads as TGTGCCACCGGGAGACAGATCACTGAAGCTTTCTTT.

J is TRBJ2-1 and V is TRBV20-1; D is undetermined. In germline, CDR1 is DFQATT, CDR2 SNEGSKA (reference sequence). With 4 bases removed from V and 15 bases from J, the gap between germline ends came to 16 bases. The CDR3 consists of 11 residues. The CDR3 nucleotides are TGCAGTGCTACTGATGAGGAACGTCTGTTCTTC. This translates into CSATDEERLFF.

The chain employs TRBV11-2 and TRBJ2-7; D ambiguous. V was clipped by 2 bases and J by 8 bases, with 10 bases between them. Germline V CDR1 and CDR2: SGHAT, FQNNGV. The length of the CDR3 is 12 residues. CDR3 protein: CASSLRSGQQYF. The CDR3 region has the DNA TGTGCCAGCAGCTTAAGATCGGGCCAGCAGTACTTC.

This clone occurred a few times. The gene calls are TRBV7-2 and TRBJ1-2; no firm D call. The germline gives CDR1 SGHTA, CDR2 FQGNSA. The CDR3 is 11 residues long. With 3 bases removed from V and 3 bases from J, the gap between germline ends came to 2 bases. The CDR3: CASSFYYGYTF. The CDR3 DNA sequence: TGTGCCAGCAGCTTCTACTATGGCTACACCTTC.

The CDR3 coding sequence is TGTGCCAGCAGCCCGTCGTTGGTAATTAACTATGGCTACACCTTC. Protein sequence: CASSPSLVINYGYTF. The V gene is TRBV5-5, the J gene TRBJ1-2; D not resolved. This CDR3 spans 15 amino acids. CDR1 and CDR2 from the germline V gene are SGHKS and YYEKEE (reference sequence). The V and J ends lost 4 bases and 1 base respectively, with 14 bases between them.

This chain connects TRBV18 to TRBJ1-6; no definite D call. Germline values: CDR1 KGHSH, CDR2 LQKENI. The CDR3 has 14 amino acids. Trimming removed 2 bases from V and 5 bases from J, with 7 bases in between. The CDR3 sequence: CASSPEAHNSPLHF. CDR3 nucleotide sequence: TGTGCCAGCTCACCAGAGGCTCATAATTCACCCCTCCACTTT.

This chain connects TRBV6-1 to TRBJ2-3; possible D gene TRBD2, 6 bases. Germline loops: CDR1 MNHNS, CDR2 SASEGT. The CDR3 covers 14 residues. The CDR3 here is CASSRDFLSIEQYF. The CDR3 DNA is TGTGCATCCAGCCGGGACTTCCTTAGCATTGAGCAGTATTTT.

This sequence joins TRBV7-3 and TRBJ2-3, with 14 nucleotides matching TRBD2. This CDR3 contains 16 residues. Germline V gene data show CDR1 as SGHTA and CDR2 as FQGTGA. With 5 bases clipped from V and 0 bases from J, the junction kept 1 base outside the gene matches. The CDR3 DNA is TGTGCCAGCAGCCGACTAGCGGGGGGGAGCACAGATACGCAGTATTTT. Its protein product is CASSRLAGGSTDTQYF.

V is TRBV5-4 and J is TRBJ2-1; 13 nucleotides align to TRBD2. The germline gives CDR1 SGHNT, CDR2 YYREEE (reference sequence). Trimming removed 5 bases from V and 7 bases from J; junction bases left unmatched: 9. The CDR3 length is 16 residues. The CDR3 DNA follows: TGTGCCAGCAGACCGACCGGGACTAGCGGGGTAAATGAGCAGTTCTTC. Translated, it gives CASRPTGTSGVNEQFF.

The CDR3 nucleotides read TGTGCCACCAGCGACGCGCCAGGGCTCCGTGGCTACACCTTC. Its translation is CATSDAPGLRGYTF. The V and J genes are TRBV15 and TRBJ1-2, with D possibly being TRBD1 (5 bases). The CDR3 runs to 14 residues. V lost 5 bases to trimming and J lost 7 bases, with 17 bases between them. CDR1 LNHNV and CDR2 YYDKDF come from the germline V gene (reference sequence).